This T cell receptor (beta chain) was recovered during a study of vaccination effects on CD4 cells after COVID-19. Following 10 days of culture, CD4+ T cells were isolated. The repertoire was sequenced with immunoSEQ multiplex PCR; TCRdb's copy has only in-frame clones and lacks some. Among about 64,000 clones listed, more than 60% were seen once. With respect to this clone: What it binds is unknown.

CDR1 is MDHEN, CDR2 SYDVKM, per germline. The V gene lost 7 bases and the J gene lost 4 bases, with 5 bases spanning the gap. This CDR3 contains 11 residues. The clonotype comes from a human donor who had a prior SARS-CoV-2 infection. This specimen consisted of CD4+ T cells from PBMCs cultured without peptide, obtained before COVID-19 vaccination. The chain joins TRBV28 to TRBJ1-3, with D unresolved. The DNA of the CDR3 is TGTGCCAGCAAAGGAGGAAACACCATATATTTT. Protein sequence: CASKGGNTIYF.